This is a list of T cell receptor beta chains from one sample in a study of glioma-infiltrating T cells. TCRdb itself ran the multiplex PCR reads through MiXCR, one entry per CDR3 protein. The table has around 44,000 distinct CDR3 sequences, about 22% seen once. The sequenced sample consisted of glioma tissue, nonneoplastic brain tissue, or PBMCs (not recorded which). The receptors come from a human donor with low-grade glioma or glioblastoma, undergoing nonglioma brain surgery, or in good health (not recorded which). Each CDR3 is given with its conserved first and last residue. The D gene is left open where the match is weak. Size is omitted from some rows. Given values are once, few, many or a class for expanded clones.

CDR3nt	CDR3aa	v_gene	j_gene	d_gene	abundance
TGTGCCAGCAGTCTGGGGCCCGGGACAGGGGTCACAGATACGCAGTATTTT	CASSLGPGTGVTDTQYF	TRBV12-3/TRBV12-4	TRBJ2-3	TRBD1	NA
TGTGCCAGCAGCCGCCCGGGCCCCAGAGGAAGTGAGCAGTTCTTC	CASSRPGPRGSEQFF	TRBV12-3/TRBV12-4	TRBJ2-1	NA	NA
TGTGCCAGCAGGATCAGGAGGAACACTGAAGCTTTCTTT	CASRIRRNTEAFF	TRBV12-3/TRBV12-4	TRBJ1-1	NA	many
TGTGCCAGCAGCCCGACAGGGGTGAACACTGAAGCTTTCTTT	CASSPTGVNTEAFF	TRBV12-3/TRBV12-4	TRBJ1-1	TRBD1	many
TGCGCCAGCAGCCCCTACCCGGGGGGAGAGACCCAGTACTTC	CASSPYPGGETQYF	TRBV5-1	TRBJ2-5	TRBD2	NA
TGTGCCAGCGGACAGGGGAGCACCGGGGAGCTGTTTTTT	CASGQGSTGELFF	TRBV11-2	TRBJ2-2	TRBD1	once
TGTGCCAGCAGCTTTCAGGGGCTCTCTGGCTACACCTTC	CASSFQGLSGYTF	TRBV7-2	TRBJ1-2	NA	many
TGTGCCAGCAGTACCTCGACAGGGGGCAGATACGAGCAGTACTTC	CASSTSTGGRYEQYF	TRBV28	TRBJ2-7	TRBD1	many
TGCAGTGCTACCTACCCGGGCCCCAAGGTCGGGAATGAGCAGTTCTTC	CSATYPGPKVGNEQFF	TRBV20-1	TRBJ2-1	NA	medium-sized
TGTGCCAGCAGCTTAGATAGCCAGGGCTGGCAGCCCCAGCATTTT	CASSLDSQGWQPQHF	TRBV11-2	TRBJ1-5	NA	many
TGTGCCAGCAGCCCCCTTCGTCGGCGACCCTCTAGGGCCAACGTCCTAACTTTC	CASSPLRRRPSRANVLTF	TRBV7-2	TRBJ2-6	NA	NA
TGTGCCAGCAGCCAACCCTCGGGGGAGACAGGGTCGAATGAAAAACTGTTTTTT	CASSQPSGETGSNEKLFF	TRBV3-1	TRBJ1-4	TRBD1	NA
TGCAGTGCTAAACAGGGAAATAGCAATCAGCCCCAGCATTTT	CSAKQGNSNQPQHF	TRBV20-1	TRBJ1-5	NA	many
TGTGCCACCAGGGGGGACAGACTGAACACTGAGGATTTCTTT	CATRGDRLNTEDFF	TRBV15	TRBJ1-1	TRBD1	NA
TGTGCCAGCAGCCGTGGGACTAGCGGATCCTACGAGCAGTACTTC	CASSRGTSGSYEQYF	TRBV3-1	TRBJ2-7	TRBD2	many
TGTGCCAGCAGTTCGTTGGACAGATTCTCTGGAAACACCATATATTTT	CASSSLDRFSGNTIYF	TRBV28	TRBJ1-3	NA	many
TGTGCCAGCAGTTCTCACGCGGGAGGTATCGACGAGCAGTACTTC	CASSSHAGGIDEQYF	TRBV27	TRBJ2-7	TRBD2	many
TGTGCCAGCAGCTCCCCCCTACAGGGGGCGGGGGAGACCCAGTACTTC	CASSSPLQGAGETQYF	TRBV28	TRBJ2-5	TRBD1	many
TGCGCCAGCAGCTGGGGGGTTCAAGAGACCCAGTACTTC	CASSWGVQETQYF	TRBV10-2	TRBJ2-5	NA	NA
TGTGCCAGCAGCGGCAGGGAGTACACTGAAGCTTTCTTT	CASSGREYTEAFF	TRBV11-3	TRBJ1-1	NA	many
TGTGCCAGCAGGGGGACAGGGATTCATGAAAAACTGTTTTTT	CASRGTGIHEKLFF	TRBV28	TRBJ1-4	TRBD1	many
TGCAGTGCACAGCGGGGGTCAGAACAGCAGTACTTC	CSAQRGSEQQYF	TRBV20-1	TRBJ2-7	TRBD2	many
TGTGCCAGCAGGGGCGTTGGGGGCTACACCTTC	CASRGVGGYTF	TRBV27	TRBJ1-2	NA	medium-sized
TGTGCCAGCAGTCCTTACCCAGCTACCTACGAGCAGTACTTC	CASSPYPATYEQYF	TRBV28	TRBJ2-7	NA	many
TGTGCCAGTAGTACCCACCGTTCCACTGGGGACACAGATACGCAGTATTTT	CASSTHRSTGDTDTQYF	TRBV19	TRBJ2-3	NA	many
TGTGCCAGCAGTTTTCCGGCGTCAACCGGGGAGCTGTTTTTT	CASSFPASTGELFF	TRBV28	TRBJ2-2	NA	many
TGCGCCAGCCGGCTTGGTAAGACTGAAGCTTTCTTT	CASRLGKTEAFF	TRBV5-1	TRBJ1-1	NA	NA
TGTGCCAGCGAAACCGGGACAGCGGACAATGAGCAGTTCTTC	CASETGTADNEQFF	TRBV12-3/TRBV12-4	TRBJ2-1	TRBD1	NA